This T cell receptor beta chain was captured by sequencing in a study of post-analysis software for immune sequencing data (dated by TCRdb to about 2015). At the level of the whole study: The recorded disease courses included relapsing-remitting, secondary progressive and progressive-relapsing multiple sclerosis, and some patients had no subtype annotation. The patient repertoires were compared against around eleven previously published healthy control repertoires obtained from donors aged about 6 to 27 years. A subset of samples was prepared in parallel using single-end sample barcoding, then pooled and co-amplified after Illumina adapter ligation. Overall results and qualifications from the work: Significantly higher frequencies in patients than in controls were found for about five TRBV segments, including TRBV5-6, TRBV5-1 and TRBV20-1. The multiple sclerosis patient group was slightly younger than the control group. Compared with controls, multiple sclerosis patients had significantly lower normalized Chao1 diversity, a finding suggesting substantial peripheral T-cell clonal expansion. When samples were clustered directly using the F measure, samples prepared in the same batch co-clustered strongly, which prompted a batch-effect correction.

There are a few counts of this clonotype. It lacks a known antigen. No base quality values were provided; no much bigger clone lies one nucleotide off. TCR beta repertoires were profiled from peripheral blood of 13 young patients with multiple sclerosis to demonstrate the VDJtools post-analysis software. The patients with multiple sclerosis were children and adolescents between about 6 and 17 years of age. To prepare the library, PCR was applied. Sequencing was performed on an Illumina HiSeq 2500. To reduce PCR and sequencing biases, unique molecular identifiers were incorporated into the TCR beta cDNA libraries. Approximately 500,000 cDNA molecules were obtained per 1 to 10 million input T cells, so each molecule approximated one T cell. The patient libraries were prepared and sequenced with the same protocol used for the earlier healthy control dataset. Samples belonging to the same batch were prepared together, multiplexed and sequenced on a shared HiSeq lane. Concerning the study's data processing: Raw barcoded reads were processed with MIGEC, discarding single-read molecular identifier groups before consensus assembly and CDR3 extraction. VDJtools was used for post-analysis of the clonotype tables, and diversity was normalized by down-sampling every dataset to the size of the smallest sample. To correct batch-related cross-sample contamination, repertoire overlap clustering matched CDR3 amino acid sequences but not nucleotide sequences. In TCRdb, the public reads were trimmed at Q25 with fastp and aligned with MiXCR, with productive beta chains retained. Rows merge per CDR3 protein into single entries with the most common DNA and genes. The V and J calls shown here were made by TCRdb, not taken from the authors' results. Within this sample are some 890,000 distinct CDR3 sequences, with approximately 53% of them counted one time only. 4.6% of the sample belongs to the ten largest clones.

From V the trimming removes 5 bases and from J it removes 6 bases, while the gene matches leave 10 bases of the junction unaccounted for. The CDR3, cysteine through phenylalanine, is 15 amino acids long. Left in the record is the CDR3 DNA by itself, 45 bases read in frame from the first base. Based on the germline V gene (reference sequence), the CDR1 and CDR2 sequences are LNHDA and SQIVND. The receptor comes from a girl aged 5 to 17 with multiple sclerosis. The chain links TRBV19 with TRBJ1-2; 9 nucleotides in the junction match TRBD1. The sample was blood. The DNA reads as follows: TGTGCCAGTAGTCCATCGGACAGGGGTCCTCATGGCTACACCTTC. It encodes CASSPSDRGPHGYTF.